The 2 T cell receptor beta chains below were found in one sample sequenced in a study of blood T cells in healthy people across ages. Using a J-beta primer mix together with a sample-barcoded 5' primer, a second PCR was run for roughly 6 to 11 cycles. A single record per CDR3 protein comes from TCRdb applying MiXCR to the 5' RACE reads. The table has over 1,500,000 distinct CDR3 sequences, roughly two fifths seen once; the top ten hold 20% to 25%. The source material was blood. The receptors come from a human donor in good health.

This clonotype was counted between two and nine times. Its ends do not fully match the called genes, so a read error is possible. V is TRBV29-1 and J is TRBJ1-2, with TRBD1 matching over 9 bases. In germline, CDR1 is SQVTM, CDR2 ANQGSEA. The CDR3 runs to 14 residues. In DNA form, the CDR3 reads TGCAGCGTCGAAGTGGGGACAGGGAACTATGGCTACACCTTC. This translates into CSVEVGTGNYGYTF.

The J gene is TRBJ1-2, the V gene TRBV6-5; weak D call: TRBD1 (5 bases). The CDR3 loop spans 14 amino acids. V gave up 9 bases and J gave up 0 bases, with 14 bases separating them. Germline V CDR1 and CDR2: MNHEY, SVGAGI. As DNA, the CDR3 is TGTGCCAGTGCGGGGCAGGGAACTAACTATGGCTACACCTTC. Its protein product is CASAGQGTNYGYTF.